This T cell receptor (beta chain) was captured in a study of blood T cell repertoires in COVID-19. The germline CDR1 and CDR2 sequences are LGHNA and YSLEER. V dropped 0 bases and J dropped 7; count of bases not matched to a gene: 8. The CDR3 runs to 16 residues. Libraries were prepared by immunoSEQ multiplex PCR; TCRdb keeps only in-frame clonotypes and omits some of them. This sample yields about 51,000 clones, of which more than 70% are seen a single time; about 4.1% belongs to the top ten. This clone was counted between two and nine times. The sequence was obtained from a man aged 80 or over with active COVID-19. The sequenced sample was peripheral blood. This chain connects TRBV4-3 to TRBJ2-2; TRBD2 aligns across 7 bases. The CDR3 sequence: CASSQDHKGRDGELFF. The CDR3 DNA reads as TGCGCCAGCAGCCAAGATCACAAGGGGAGGGACGGGGAGCTGTTTTTT.